Listed below are T cell receptor beta chains from one sample, sequenced in a study of long-term antiretroviral therapy in people with HIV. The repertoire was sequenced with immunoSEQ multiplex PCR; TCRdb's copy has only in-frame clones and lacks some. The sample yields under 50,000 clones, 80% to 90% seen once. Here the sequenced sample was unsorted PBMCs, taken just before starting antiretroviral therapy. The receptors come from a young woman with HIV. Both conserved end residues are part of each CDR3. Fields, in order: CDR3 protein, V gene, J gene.

CASSLAGPYEQYF	TRBV5-4	TRBJ2-7
CASSGGWPNEQFF	TRBV19	TRBJ2-1
CANPPRDSGTSDNPYEQYF	TRBV9	TRBJ2-7
CASSFRGRSTDTQYF	TRBV5-1	TRBJ2-3
CASSVRNMNTEAFF	TRBV2	TRBJ1-1
CASSPRIGQSFDEAFF	TRBV5-4	TRBJ1-1
CASSFFFGAENEKLFF	TRBV28	TRBJ1-4
CASSQGQGRYTDTQYF	TRBV4-3	TRBJ2-3
CASSYVGGGYTF	TRBV6-5	TRBJ1-2
CASSQRQGFYEQYF	TRBV9	TRBJ2-7
CASSLDTSGYNEQFF	TRBV11-3	TRBJ2-1
CASSQDLGFYEQYF	TRBV4-3	TRBJ2-7
CASSSWDRRDEQYF	TRBV27	TRBJ2-7
CASSLGTAGRNSGNTIYF	TRBV13	TRBJ1-3
CASSLATGDQETQYF	TRBV7-2	TRBJ2-5
CAGGRTLRGSNQPQHF	TRBV11-2	TRBJ1-5
CASSIRLAGGHILYEQYF	TRBV19	TRBJ2-7
CASSQATGPPGDTIYF	TRBV4-3	TRBJ1-3
CASSWGNRNGYTF	TRBV28	TRBJ1-2
CASSVDLAGAVDEQYF	TRBV9	TRBJ2-7
CASSDNSGANVLTF	TRBV6-4	TRBJ2-6
CASTPTGQEFGDTEAFF	TRBV4-2	TRBJ1-1
CASSVVRATDTQYF	TRBV9	TRBJ2-3
CASSPGGAGNQPQHF	TRBV6-6	TRBJ1-5
CASSGNQDTQYF	TRBV7-2	TRBJ2-3
CASSYPGVSKETQYF	TRBV6-5	TRBJ2-5
CASSLSGLVRNEQFF	TRBV28	TRBJ2-1
CASSLVRVNEKLFF	TRBV7-2	TRBJ1-4
CASSRKFRDRAHSTNEKLFF	TRBV19	TRBJ1-4
CASSAPNRDRSTDTQYF	TRBV27	TRBJ2-3
CASSLVPANYGYTF	TRBV11-2	TRBJ1-2
CATSRGMQGRISPTGEQYF	TRBV15	TRBJ2-7
CASSSVRGTDTQYF	TRBV5-4	TRBJ2-3
CASSMKGLAGGSLDEQYF	TRBV19	TRBJ2-7
CASSLGRTGANTEAFF	TRBV5-4	TRBJ1-1
CASYPTGTSVYEQYF	TRBV28	TRBJ2-7
CASRFGMLKVDEQYF	TRBV28	TRBJ2-7
CASSEWVRGGIEKLFF	TRBV6-1	TRBJ1-4
CASSSQLVEGYNEQFF	TRBV27	TRBJ2-1
CASSSAGVETQYF	TRBV5-4	TRBJ2-5
CASSPRARGPGGLYLKYF	TRBV18	TRBJ2-5
CASSVWGGSREQYF	TRBV9	TRBJ2-7
CSVEMGGTNYGYTF	TRBV29-1	TRBJ1-2
CASGIYNEQFF	TRBV4-3	TRBJ2-1
CASSEALPIINTGELFF	TRBV2	TRBJ2-2
CASSLDIGTGGQPQHF	TRBV7-9	TRBJ1-5
CARSAPPRAPLRNTIYF	TRBV5-3	TRBJ1-3
CASAPTIRDTIYF	TRBV9	TRBJ1-3
CASSLAPGQGYGYTF	TRBV5-6	TRBJ1-2
CATPPGRKDGYTF	TRBV2	TRBJ1-2
CASSLTGRGSEYTGELFF	TRBV11-3	TRBJ2-2
CASSPAGLEVYEQYF	TRBV7-2	TRBJ2-7
CASSQRTPTDTQYF	TRBV27	TRBJ2-3
CASKRAGYQPQHF	TRBV19	TRBJ1-5
CASSGPAYEQYF	TRBV28	TRBJ2-7
CASATGAYEQYF	TRBV25-1	TRBJ2-7
CASSIGAREITDTQYF	TRBV19	TRBJ2-3
CASSPGLAGTLAKNIQYF	TRBV28	TRBJ2-4
CASSSDAGGWYNEQFF	TRBV6-4	TRBJ2-1